This T cell receptor beta chain was obtained from a study of cytotoxic CD8 clonotypes in ibrutinib-treated CLL. The table came from immunoSEQ multiplex PCR; TCRdb's copy has only in-frame clones and leaves some out. This table has hundreds of thousands of clones, roughly 70% appearing once. The germline V gene encodes CDR1 WSHSY and CDR2 SAAADI. This CDR3 comprises 13 residues. Between the trimmed V and J ends, which lost 5 bases and 4 bases, there was a span of 9 bases. The TCR originated in a human donor with chronic lymphocytic leukemia. J is TRBJ1-5 and V is TRBV10-2, with no clear D. The source was PBMCs, collected after 24 months of ibrutinib treatment. As DNA, the CDR3 is TGCGCCAGCAGTTCTCAATTGAATCAGCCCCAGCATTTT. The encoded protein is CASSSQLNQPQHF.